This T cell receptor beta chain was found in a study of control samples from healthy donors and cancer patients. Repertoires were generated with immunoSEQ multiplex PCR, while TCRdb's copy carries only in-frame clones and drops some. The sample holds 160,000 or so clones, about 90% seen once. Germline assignment: CDR1 MNHEY and CDR2 SMNVEV (reference sequence). The CDR3 extends over 13 amino acids. The trim removed 5 bases at V and 9 bases at J, leaving 6 bases unmatched. The sample consisted of blood. V is TRBV27 and J is TRBJ2-7; 11 bases agree with TRBD2. This clonotype originated in a woman in her 30s in good health. CDR3 bases: TGTGCCAGCAGTCAAGGACTAGCGGGTTTGCAGTACTTC. Its translation: CASSQGLAGLQYF.